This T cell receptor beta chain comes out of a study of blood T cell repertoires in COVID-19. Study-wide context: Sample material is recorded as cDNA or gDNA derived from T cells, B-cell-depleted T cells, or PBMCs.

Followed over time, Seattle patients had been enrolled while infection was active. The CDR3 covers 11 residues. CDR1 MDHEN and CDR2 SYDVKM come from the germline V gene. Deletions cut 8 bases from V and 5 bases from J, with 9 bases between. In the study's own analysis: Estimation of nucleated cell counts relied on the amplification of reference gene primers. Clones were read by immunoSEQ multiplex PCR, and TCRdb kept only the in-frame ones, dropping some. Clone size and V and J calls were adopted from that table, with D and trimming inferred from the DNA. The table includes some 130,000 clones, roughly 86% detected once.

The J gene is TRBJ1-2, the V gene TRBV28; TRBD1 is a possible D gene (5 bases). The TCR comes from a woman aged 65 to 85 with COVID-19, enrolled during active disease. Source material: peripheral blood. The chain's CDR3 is CASWAGYGYTF. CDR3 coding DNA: TGTGCCAGCTGGGCAGGGTATGGCTACACCTTC.